This T cell receptor beta chain was identified in a study of cytomegalovirus exposure and HLA in healthy donors. 13 Jbeta primers and 60 Vbeta primers were used for the PCR. Using immunoSEQ multiplex PCR, the repertoire was profiled, and TCRdb retains in-frame clones only, with some absent. The sample lists some 150,000 clones, around three quarters occurring once. General study results and limits: Earlier analysis found most TCR beta V segments productive about 90% or about 30% of the time. Investigators reported some 150 TCR beta chains as tied to cytomegalovirus. A later analysis showed HLA-associated TCR beta chains outstripping equally common others in clonal expansion.

In its sample, this clone was seen a few times. What it recognizes is unknown. Germline V lookup: CDR1 SGHDT, CDR2 YYEEEE. The germline V and J ends were trimmed by 2 bases and 5 bases, with 13 bases remaining between them. The CDR3 contains 14 residues. This clonotype was sampled from a middle-aged woman in good health and CMV-seronegative. The sequenced material came from PBMCs. The J gene is TRBJ1-1, the V gene TRBV5-6; D is uncertain. The CDR3 is CASSFFREGTEAFF. In DNA form, the CDR3 reads TGTGCCAGCAGCTTCTTCCGGGAGGGAACTGAAGCTTTCTTT. Together with reference TRBV5-6 and TRBJ1-1, the CDR3 gives the full variable domain: DAGVTQSPTHLIKTRGQQVTLRCSPKSGHDTVSWYQQALGQGPQFIFQYYEEEERQRGNFPDRFSGHQFPNYSSELNVNALLLGDSALYLCASSFFREGTEAFFGQGTRLTVV.